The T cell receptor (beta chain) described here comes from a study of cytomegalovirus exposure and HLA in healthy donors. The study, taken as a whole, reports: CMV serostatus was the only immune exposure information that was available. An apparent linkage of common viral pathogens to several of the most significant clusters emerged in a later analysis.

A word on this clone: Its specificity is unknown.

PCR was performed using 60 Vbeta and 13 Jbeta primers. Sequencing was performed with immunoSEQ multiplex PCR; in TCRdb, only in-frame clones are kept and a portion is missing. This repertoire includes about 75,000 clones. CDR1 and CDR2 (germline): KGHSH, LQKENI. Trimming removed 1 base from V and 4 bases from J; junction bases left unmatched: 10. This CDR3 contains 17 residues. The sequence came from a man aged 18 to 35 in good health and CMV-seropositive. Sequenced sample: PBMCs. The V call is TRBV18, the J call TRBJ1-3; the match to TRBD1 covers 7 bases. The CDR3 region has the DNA TGTGCCAGCTCACCACGAGCAGACAGGGTTTCAGGAAACACCATATATTTT. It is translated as CASSPRADRVSGNTIYF.